The clone carrying this T cell receptor (beta chain) occurred a few times. Its cognate antigen is unknown. The data were obtained in a study of CD8+ T cells in alopecia areata. Overall study results and limits: For lesional scalp, especially alopecia totalis/universalis, clonality was higher than in normal scalp.

CD4+ and CD8+ T cells were sorted from PBMCs. Germline CDR1 ENHRY, CDR2 SYGVKD. The CDR3 sequence is 13 residues long. Trimming at V came to 10 bases and at J to 6 bases, leaving 9 bases not matched to a gene. cDNA serving as the sequencing template came from extracted, reverse transcribed RNA. Here immunoSEQ multiplex PCR was the method, and the copy in TCRdb shows in-frame clones only, minus some. The sample yields 140,000 to 150,000 clones, roughly 64% seen once. The clonotype originates from a human donor with alopecia areata. This rearrangement joins TRBV10-3 to TRBJ1-2; TRBD1 matches at 9 bases. Sequences were derived from CD4+ T cells sorted from blood, sampled at week 0. The CDR3, as DNA: TGTGCCACCCACAGGGGGCATCCGGATGGCTACACCTTC. Encoded protein: CATHRGHPDGYTF.